Included here is one TCR beta chain sequence, with context. Which antigen it targets is not known. Qualities for individual bases were not recorded, and no much larger clone is one base off. The germline V gene yields SGHDT for CDR1 and YYEEEE for CDR2. The junction carries 16 bases between V and J, which are trimmed by 4 bases and 3 bases respectively. The CDR3 sequence holds 15 residues, the cysteine and phenylalanine included. The DNA shown is the 45-base CDR3, in frame from base 1. Receptor libraries were prepared by the immunoSEQ multiplex PCR assay. The paper's processing steps were these. A statistical classification framework was developed to diagnose cytomegalovirus status using the catalog of TCR beta chain sequences. This is the immuneACCESS table as TCRdb keeps it, with only in-frame sequences that have V and J called. A part of the clones is gone; compared with another copy, unresolved V genes explain less than half, and the rest is unexplained. The V and J calls and clone size are taken from that table; D and trimming were inferred from the DNA. The sample yields fewer than 150,000 clones; approximately 84% were counted once. The ten largest clones represent 30% of the sample.

Donors formed part of the validation cohort, which comprised about 130 subjects and was distinct from the first cohort of over 500 subjects. This sample was included in a study of cytomegalovirus exposure and HLA in healthy donors (dated by TCRdb to 2015 to 2018). Turning to the overall study: According to a later analysis, one platform produced both the roughly 130 validation repertoires and the 720 or so repertoires of the first cohort. The study was designed to test whether signatures of past pathogen exposure could be identified by cataloging public T cell receptors. In addition to the first cohort of 500 to 850 subjects, a separate validation cohort of 120 different subjects was used. High-throughput TCR immunosequencing, statistical association of individual TCRs with disease status, and machine learning were combined to predict cytomegalovirus infection status. General conclusions and limits of the study: The authors suggested that the approach could potentially be extended to other disease states and immunological phenotypes. While some public TCRs were present in many individuals, most TCR sequences turned up only very rarely across donors. In a later analysis, TCRs clustered in the first cohort were found to also tend to co-occur in the approximately 110 validation repertoires, with roughly 93% of cluster scores above 0. Cytomegalovirus status was reported to be diagnosed by the classifier with high specificity and sensitivity in both the original and validation cohorts. In vitro tests confirmed that a few of the cytomegalovirus-associated TCR beta chains recognize cytomegalovirus antigens. The validation cohort had no HLA typing available for a later analysis, so co-occurrence within that cohort was assessed over all 120 or so repertoires. The study gave a list of 150 to 200 TCR beta chains associated with cytomegalovirus.

The chain joins TRBV5-6 to TRBJ2-5; perhaps TRBD2 is the D gene, with 5 bases matching. Sequenced material: PBMCs. The TCR was taken from a young man in good health and CMV-seropositive. The nucleotides read TGTGCCAGCAGCCTCGGGCGCGGGCAGAAAGAGACCCAGTACTTC. It translates to CASSLGRGQKETQYF.